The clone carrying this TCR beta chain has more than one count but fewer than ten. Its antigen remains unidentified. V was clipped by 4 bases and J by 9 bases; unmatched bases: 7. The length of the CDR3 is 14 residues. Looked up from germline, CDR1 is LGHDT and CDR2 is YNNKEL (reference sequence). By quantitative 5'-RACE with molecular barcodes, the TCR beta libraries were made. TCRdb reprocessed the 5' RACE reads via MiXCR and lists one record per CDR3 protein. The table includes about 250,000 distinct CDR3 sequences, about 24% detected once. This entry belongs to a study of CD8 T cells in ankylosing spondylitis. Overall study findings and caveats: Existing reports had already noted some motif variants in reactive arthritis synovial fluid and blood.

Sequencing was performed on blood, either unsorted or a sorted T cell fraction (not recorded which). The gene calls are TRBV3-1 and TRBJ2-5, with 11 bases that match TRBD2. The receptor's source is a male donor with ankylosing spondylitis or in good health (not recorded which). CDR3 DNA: TGTGCCAGCAGCCCGGGACTAGCGGTGGAGGCCCAGTACTTC. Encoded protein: CASSPGLAVEAQYF.